A single sample is the source of the 5 T cell receptor beta chains below, sequenced in a study of immune cell composition in non-small cell lung cancer. The normal lung sample lay at least 3 cm, and maximally far, from the tumour. Assay used: immunoSEQ multiplex PCR; TCRdb lists only in-frame clones, some missing. The sample holds 7,000 or so clones; approximately 84% are singletons and the top ten take 10% to 15%. Sequencing was performed on non-adjacent lung tissue. The receptors here all came from a human donor with non-small cell lung cancer.

The chain employs TRBV2 and TRBJ1-1; D uncertain. V lost 7 bases and J lost 5, with 17 bases in between. Germline V lookup: CDR1 SNHLY, CDR2 FYNNEI. This CDR3 spans 14 amino acids. CDR3 sequence reads: CASILRTARTEAFF. DNA for the CDR3: TGTGCCAGCATCCTTAGGACGGCGAGGACTGAAGCTTTCTTT.

The chain joins TRBV6-6 to TRBJ2-3, with 11 bases matching TRBD2. With 2 bases clipped from V and 5 bases from J, the junction kept 6 bases outside the gene matches. The CDR3 has 16 residues. Germline values: CDR1 MNHNY, CDR2 SVGAGI (reference sequence). This chain's CDR3 is CASSYRGTSGGDTQYF. The CDR3 DNA sequence: TGTGCCAGCAGTTACCGCGGGACTAGCGGTGGAGATACGCAGTATTTT.

The chain is built from TRBV10-3 and TRBJ2-7; 9 nucleotides line up with TRBD1. Germline CDR1 reads ENHRY; CDR2 reads SYGVKD. Germline trimming cut 5 bases from V and 5 bases from J; bases unmatched to any gene: 13. The CDR3 has 16 residues. CDR3 region: CAISLGPGTGKNEQYF. DNA for the CDR3: TGTGCCATCAGTCTAGGGCCCGGGACAGGGAAAAACGAGCAGTACTTC.

The chain joins TRBV27 to TRBJ1-1, with D maybe TRBD1 (5 bases). The V and J ends lost 8 bases and 3 bases respectively, with 16 bases between them. The CDR3 has 14 amino acids. Germline CDR1 MNHEY, CDR2 SMNVEV (reference sequence). In DNA, the CDR3 is TGTGCCAGCCCAACTGGGACGGGGCACACTGAAGCTTTCTTT. Amino acids: CASPTGTGHTEAFF.

To note about this clone: Other DNA sequences in the sample encode the same CDR3. The chain carries TRBV5-4 and TRBJ1-1, with D tentatively TRBD1 (5 bases). Germline values: CDR1 SGHNT, CDR2 YYREEE (reference sequence). The CDR3 has 13 residues. The V end lost 5 bases, the J end lost 1 base, and 9 bases lay between the germline ends. CDR3: CASRGTRNTEAFF. The CDR3 coding sequence is TGTGCCAGCAGAGGGACTCGGAACACTGAAGCTTTCTTT.